The 17 T cell receptor beta chains listed next were all sequenced from one sample in a study of human CD8 memory T cell subsets. It was UMI-labeled 5' RACE by which the TCR beta libraries were made. TCRdb re-called the 5' RACE reads, yielding one record per CDR3 amino acid sequence without DNA. The table for this sample gives about 10,000 distinct CDR3 sequences. Specimen: CD8+ T cells from PBMCs. The origin of the receptors is a human donor in good health.

The rearrangement uses TRBV6-2 or TRBV6-3 and TRBJ2-7; TCRdb picks TRBD2, but there is no DNA to check that call. The CDR3 contains 14 residues. In germline, CDR1 is MNHEY, CDR2 SVGEGT. The CDR3 here is CASRPAGSGYEQYF.

This clonotype is deemed medium-sized by its frequency. V is TRBV5-1 and J is TRBJ1-1. The CDR3 covers 15 residues. Germline CDR1 reads SGHRS; CDR2 reads YFSETQ. CDR3 region: CASSSDRGVNTEAFF.

The chain recombines TRBV30 with TRBJ2-1; TCRdb indicates TRBD1, and absent DNA this call remains unverified. The CDR3 length is 15 residues. Germline loops: CDR1 GTSNPN, CDR2 SVGIG (reference sequence). The CDR3 loop is CAWSGDSFTYNEQFF.

The CDR3 sequence is CSVEDYSVGGAGELFF. The chain uses TRBV29-1 and TRBJ2-2. The CDR3 sequence is 16 residues long. Germline V gene sequence: CDR1 SQVTM, CDR2 ANQGSEA.

The chain carries TRBV4-1 and TRBJ2-1; the TCRdb D gene call, TRBD1, has no DNA to confirm it. The CDR3 is made up of 16 amino acids. Germline-derived CDR1 and CDR2 are MGHRA and YSYEKL. The CDR3 loop is CASSQDRPGGHNEQFF.

The rearrangement joins TRBV28 to TRBJ1-5; TCRdb's D call of TRBD1 is untestable without DNA. Germline CDR1 reads MDHEN; CDR2 reads SYDVKM. The CDR3 is 18 residues long. The CDR3 sequence: CASSFSDRSRRGNQPQHF.

The J gene is TRBJ2-1, the V gene TRBV6-2 or TRBV6-3; TCRdb selects TRBD2, and the lack of DNA leaves this call unchecked. The CDR3 runs to 16 residues. Germline V gives CDR1 MNHEY, CDR2 SVGEGT. CDR3 region: CASSYTGLADHNEQFF.

The J gene is TRBJ1-3, the V gene TRBV28; TCRdb lists TRBD1, though no DNA is available to test this call. The CDR3 spans 16 residues. CDR1 and CDR2 (germline): MDHEN, SYDVKM. CDR3 amino acids: CASSPRTGQTGNTIYF.

The chain recombines TRBV28 with TRBJ1-3; the TRBD1 assignment by TCRdb is unverifiable without DNA. This CDR3 contains 16 residues. Germline-derived CDR1 and CDR2 are MDHEN and SYDVKM. The CDR3 protein is CASSARTGGSGNTIYF.

The chain combines TRBV10-3 with TRBJ2-7; TCRdb indicates TRBD1, and absent DNA this call remains unverified. The CDR3 length is 13 residues. Germline lookup yields CDR1 ENHRY and CDR2 SYGVKD. The CDR3 protein is CAFRPGQGREQYF.

The V call is TRBV19, the J call TRBJ2-7; TCRdb picks TRBD2, but there is no DNA to check that call. In germline, CDR1 is LNHDA, CDR2 SQIVND (reference sequence). The CDR3 runs 14 residues. This chain's CDR3 is CASADKPYNYEQYF.

The J gene is TRBJ1-2, the V gene TRBV5-1. The CDR3 runs 12 residues. CDR1 is SGHRS, CDR2 YFSETQ, per germline. The CDR3 is CASSLDNSGYTF.

The chain has TRBV5-6 and TRBJ2-1; absent DNA, TCRdb's TRBD1 call cannot be checked. This CDR3 is built from 16 residues. CDR1 and CDR2 from the germline V gene are SGHDT and YYEEEE. CDR3 amino acids: CASSSPRRESYNEQFF. The full variable domain, its missing parts supplied by reference TRBV5-6 and TRBJ2-1, is DAGVTQSPTHLIKTRGQQVTLRCSPKSGHDTVSWYQQALGQGPQFIFQYYEEEERQRGNFPDRFSGHQFPNYSSELNVNALLLGDSALYLCASSSPRRESYNEQFFGPGTRLTVL.

V gene TRBV6-1 combines with J gene TRBJ1-5; TCRdb picks TRBD1, but there is no DNA to check that call. The CDR3 has 12 residues. Germline loops: CDR1 MNHNS, CDR2 SASEGT. This CDR3 reads CASSEDRTVEHF.

CDR3 in amino acids: CSARDLASWETQYF. The V gene is TRBV20-1, the J gene TRBJ2-5. Germline V CDR1 and CDR2: DFQATT, SNEGSKA (reference sequence). CDR3 length equals 14 residues.

The rearrangement joins TRBV28 to TRBJ1-1. Germline V CDR1 and CDR2: MDHEN, SYDVKM. The CDR3 length is 11 residues. CDR3 sequence reads: CASSYSWEAFF. Based on the CDR3 plus reference TRBV28 and TRBJ1-1, the full variable domain is DVKVTQSSRYLVKRTGEKVFLECVQDMDHENMFWYRQDPGLGLRLIYFSYDVKMKEKGDIPEGYSVSREKKERFSLILESASTNQTSMYLCASSYSWEAFFGQGTRLTVV.

The chain uses TRBV11-2 and TRBJ1-1; TCRdb's D call of TRBD1 is untestable without DNA. The CDR3 has 16 amino acids. The germline gives CDR1 SGHAT, CDR2 FQNNGV. CDR3: CASSSPGAFMNTEAFF.